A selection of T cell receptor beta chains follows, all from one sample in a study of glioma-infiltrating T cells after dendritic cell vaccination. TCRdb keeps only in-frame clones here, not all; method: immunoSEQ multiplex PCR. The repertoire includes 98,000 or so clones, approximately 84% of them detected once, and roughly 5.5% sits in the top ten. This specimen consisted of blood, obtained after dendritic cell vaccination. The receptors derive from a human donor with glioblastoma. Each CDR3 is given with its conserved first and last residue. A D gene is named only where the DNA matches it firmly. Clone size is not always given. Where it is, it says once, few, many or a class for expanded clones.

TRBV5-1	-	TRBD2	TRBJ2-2	CASSLAGGIYTGELFF	TGCGCCAGCAGCTTGGCCGGGGGGATTTACACCGGGGAGCTGTTTTTT
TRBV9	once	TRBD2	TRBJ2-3	CASSPRTSGTDTQYF	TGTGCCAGCAGCCCCCGGACTAGCGGGACAGATACGCAGTATTTT
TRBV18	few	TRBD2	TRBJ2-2	CASSPWNIGLAGNTGELFF	TGTGCCAGCTCACCGTGGAACATTGGACTAGCGGGGAACACCGGGGAGCTGTTTTTT
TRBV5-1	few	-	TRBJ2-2	CASSSRRQGNTGELFF	TGCGCCAGCAGCTCCCGGCGGCAGGGGAACACCGGGGAGCTGTTTTTT
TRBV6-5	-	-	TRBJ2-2	CASSYGRDTTGELFF	TGTGCCAGCAGTTACGGGCGTGATACAACCGGGGAGCTGTTTTTT
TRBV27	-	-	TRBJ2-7	CASTSFVGGRGYEQYF	TGTGCCAGCACGTCCTTTGTGGGGGGGCGCGGGTACGAGCAGTACTTC
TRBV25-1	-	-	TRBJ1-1	CASLFGDTEAFF	TGTGCCAGCCTTTTCGGGGACACTGAAGCTTTCTTT
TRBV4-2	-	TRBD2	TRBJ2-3	CASSQTSGGSDTQYF	TGTGCCAGCAGCCAAACTAGCGGGGGGTCAGATACGCAGTATTTT
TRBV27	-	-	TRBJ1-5	CASSNTSPRGDQPQHF	TGTGCCAGCAGTAACACATCCCCTCGGGGAGATCAGCCCCAGCATTTT
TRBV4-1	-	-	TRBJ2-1	CASSRTVTGSYNEQFF	TGCGCCAGCAGCCGCACGGTAACGGGGTCCTACAATGAGCAGTTCTTC
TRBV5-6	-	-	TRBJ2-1	CASSFGQLYNEQFF	TGTGCCAGCAGCTTTGGACAGCTCTACAATGAGCAGTTCTTC
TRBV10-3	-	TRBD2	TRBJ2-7	CAISARGGDYEQYF	TGTGCCATCAGTGCGAGGGGAGGGGACTACGAGCAGTACTTC
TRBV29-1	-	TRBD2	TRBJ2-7	CSVGRASGGRLYEQYF	TGCAGCGTTGGTCGGGCTAGCGGGGGGCGTCTCTACGAGCAGTACTTC
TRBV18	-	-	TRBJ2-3	CASSPQGVSTDTQYF	TGTGCCAGCTCACCACAGGGGGTGTCCACAGATACGCAGTATTTT
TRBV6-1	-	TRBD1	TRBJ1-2	CASSKDRAGYTF	TGTGCCAGCAGTAAAGACAGGGCTGGCTACACCTTC
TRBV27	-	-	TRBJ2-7	CASSFYGNPTYEQYF	TGTGCCAGCAGTTTCTACGGGAACCCCACCTACGAGCAGTACTTC
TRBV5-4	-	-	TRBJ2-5	CASSLAGARETQYF	TGTGCCAGCAGCTTGGCAGGGGCGCGAGAGACCCAGTACTTC
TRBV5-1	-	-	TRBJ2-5	CASSPGTRTREETQYF	TGCGCCAGCAGCCCAGGGACACGTACTAGAGAAGAGACCCAGTACTTC
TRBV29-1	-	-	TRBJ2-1	CTHDEQFF	TGCACCCATGATGAGCAGTTCTTC
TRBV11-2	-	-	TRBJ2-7	CASRAPGQGNYEQYF	TGTGCCAGCCGAGCCCCGGGGCAGGGGAACTACGAGCAGTACTTC
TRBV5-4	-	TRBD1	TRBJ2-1	CASSFPGQGGLEQFF	TGTGCCAGCAGCTTCCCGGGACAGGGGGGTCTTGAGCAGTTCTTC
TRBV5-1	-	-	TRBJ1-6	CASSLTGIHNSPLHF	TGCGCCAGCAGCTTGACAGGGATCCATAATTCACCCCTCCACTTT
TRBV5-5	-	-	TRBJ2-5	CASSLGAGMETQYF	TGTGCCAGCAGCTTGGGGGCAGGGATGGAGACCCAGTACTTC
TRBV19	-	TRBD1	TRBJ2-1	CASSMNRGGIFSYNEQFF	TGTGCCAGTAGTATGAATAGAGGGGGCATCTTCTCCTACAATGAGCAGTTCTTC
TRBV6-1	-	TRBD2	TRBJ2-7	CASSELSGRGEQYF	TGTGCCAGCAGTGAACTGTCAGGGAGGGGCGAGCAGTACTTC
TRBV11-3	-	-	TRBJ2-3	CASSLGQASDTQYF	TGTGCCAGCAGCTTAGGTCAGGCCTCAGATACGCAGTATTTT
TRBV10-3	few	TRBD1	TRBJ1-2	CAITDRGPSYGYTF	TGTGCCATCACCGACAGGGGGCCGTCCTATGGCTACACCTTC
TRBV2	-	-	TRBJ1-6	CASRELTAWDSPLHF	TGTGCCAGCAGGGAATTGACAGCGTGGGATTCACCCCTCCACTTT
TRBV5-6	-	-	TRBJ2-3	CASSFILGLEDTQYF	TGTGCCAGCAGCTTTATCCTGGGCCTTGAGGATACGCAGTATTTT
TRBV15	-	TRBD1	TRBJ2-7	CATSRETGIHEQYF	TGTGCCACCAGCAGAGAGACAGGGATCCACGAGCAGTACTTC
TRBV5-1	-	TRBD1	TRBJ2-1	CASSPGQGVGEQFF	TGCGCCAGCAGCCCGGGACAGGGTGTGGGTGAGCAGTTCTTC
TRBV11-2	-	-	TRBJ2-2	CASSFIRFLGGDTGELFF	TGTGCCAGCAGCTTTATTCGTTTTTTAGGGGGAGACACCGGGGAGCTGTTTTTT
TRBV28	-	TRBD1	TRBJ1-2	CASSRQGPRGDYGYTF	TGTGCCAGCAGCCGACAGGGGCCACGAGGCGACTATGGCTACACCTTC
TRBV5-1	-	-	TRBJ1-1	CASSYGTRMNTEAFF	TGCGCCAGCAGCTACGGGACTCGGATGAACACTGAAGCTTTCTTT
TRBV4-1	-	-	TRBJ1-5	CASSQDPVPYQPQHF	TGCGCCAGCAGCCAAGATCCGGTGCCATACCAGCCCCAGCATTTT
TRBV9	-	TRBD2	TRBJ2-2	CASSVGLAGGPTGELFF	TGTGCCAGCAGCGTAGGCCTAGCGGGAGGGCCAACCGGGGAGCTGTTTTTT
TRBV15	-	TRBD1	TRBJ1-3	CATSGWTGGFGNTIYF	TGTGCCACCAGCGGATGGACAGGGGGTTTTGGAAACACCATATATTTT
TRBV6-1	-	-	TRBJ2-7	CASSRSDSSYEQYF	TGTGCCAGCAGTCGCAGCGACAGCTCCTACGAGCAGTACTTC
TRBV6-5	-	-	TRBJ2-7	CASSYVGGLPYEQYF	TGTGCCAGCAGTTACGTGGGGGGGCTCCCCTACGAGCAGTACTTC
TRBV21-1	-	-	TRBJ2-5	CASSLYWTAGRSYQETQYF	TGTGCCAGCAGTTTATATTGGACAGCGGGGAGATCCTACCAAGAGACCCAGTACTTC
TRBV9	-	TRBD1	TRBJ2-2	CASSVSGTGIKIGELFF	TGTGCCAGCAGCGTATCCGGGACAGGGATTAAGATCGGGGAGCTGTTTTTT
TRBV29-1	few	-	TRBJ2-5	CSVLQETQYF	TGCAGCGTTCTGCAAGAGACCCAGTACTTC
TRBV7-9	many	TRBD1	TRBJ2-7	CASSFRPGGDEQYF	TGTGCCAGCAGCTTTCGGCCAGGGGGTGACGAGCAGTACTTC
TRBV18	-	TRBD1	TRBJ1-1	CASSQDRGGTEAFF	TGTGCCAGCTCACAAGACAGGGGCGGCACTGAAGCTTTCTTT
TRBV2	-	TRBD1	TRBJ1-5	CASSGTGNQPQHF	TGTGCCAGCAGTGGGACAGGGAATCAGCCCCAGCATTTT
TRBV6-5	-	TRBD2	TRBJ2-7	CASSYFPGGYEQYF	TGTGCCAGCAGTTACTTCCCGGGAGGCTACGAGCAGTACTTC
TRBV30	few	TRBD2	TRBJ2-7	CAWSVLAGLRGQYF	TGTGCCTGGAGTGTACTAGCGGGACTCCGAGGGCAGTACTTC